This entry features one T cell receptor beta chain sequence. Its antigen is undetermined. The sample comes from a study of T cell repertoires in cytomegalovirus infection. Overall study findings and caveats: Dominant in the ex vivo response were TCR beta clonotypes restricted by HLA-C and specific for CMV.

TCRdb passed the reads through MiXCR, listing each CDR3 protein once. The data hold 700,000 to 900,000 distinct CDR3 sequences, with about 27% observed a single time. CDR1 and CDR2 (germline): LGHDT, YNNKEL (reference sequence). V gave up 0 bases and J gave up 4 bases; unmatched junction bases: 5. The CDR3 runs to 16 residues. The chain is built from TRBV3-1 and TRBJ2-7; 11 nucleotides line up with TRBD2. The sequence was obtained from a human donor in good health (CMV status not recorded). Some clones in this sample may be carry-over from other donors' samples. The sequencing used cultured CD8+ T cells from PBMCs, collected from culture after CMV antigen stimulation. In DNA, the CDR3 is TGTGCCAGCAGCCAAGATCGGGCTAGCGGGAGGTACGAGCAGTACGTC. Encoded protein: CASSQDRASGRYEQYV.